This TCR beta chain was identified during a study of early T cells in non-severe SARS-CoV-2 infection. Study-level results: The study's VDJdb matching favored anti-spike CD8 responses and missed private and CD4 specificities.

TCRdb reanalysed the 5' RACE reads using MiXCR and keeps one entry per CDR3 protein. The sample gives tens of thousands of distinct CDR3 sequences, around 10% of which show up once; around 12% is in the top ten. This clonotype was counted a few times. What it binds is not known. The sample was whole blood, taken at baseline. This receptor was taken from an adult who was a healthcare worker with PCR-confirmed SARS-CoV-2 infection or an uninfected control (not recorded which).

The CDR3 DNA reads TGTGCCAGCAGTTTCCGTCAGGGAAACAATCAGCCCCAGCATTTT. The encoded protein is CASSFRQGNNQPQHF. V and J are TRBV12-3 or TRBV12-4 and TRBJ1-5, with a possible D match to TRBD1 (5 bases). This CDR3 region has 15 residues. Trimming took 3 bases from V and 3 from J, leaving 12 bases between them.